The 11 T cell receptor beta chains below come from one sample, sequenced in a study of human T cells and chemical hapten exposure. Via MiXCR, TCRdb re-called the RACE reads, giving one row per CDR3 protein. The repertoire includes about 47,000 distinct CDR3 sequences, about 4% of them detected once, and roughly 5.9% sits in the top ten. Documented time point: healthy volunteer bleed at 6 weeks. Unfractionated whole blood was the source of the extracted total RNA. Sample: whole blood. The receptor source for this set is a human donor in good health. Some clones in this sample may be carry-over from other donors' samples.

This clonotype was found many times. V is TRBV28 and J is TRBJ2-6; 7 bases agree with TRBD1. CDR1 MDHEN and CDR2 SYDVKM come from the germline V gene. The junction had 10 bases not matched to a gene; V was cut back by 5 bases and J by 0 bases. CDR3 length: 18 residues. This CDR3 is CASSHVDRTFSGANVLTF. Written as DNA, the CDR3 is TGTGCCAGCAGTCACGTGGACAGGACCTTCTCTGGGGCCAACGTCCTGACTTTC.

This clonotype was recorded many times. The rearrangement links TRBV29-1 to TRBJ1-5; TRBD1 might be the D (5 bases). The germline V gene has CDR1 SQVTM and CDR2 ANQGSEA. The V gene lost 6 bases and the J gene lost 5 bases, with 14 bases spanning the gap. The CDR3 consists of 13 residues. The CDR3 DNA reads TGCAGCGTGGGTCGAGGGGCGGATCAGCCCCAGCATTTT. Protein product: CSVGRGADQPQHF.

This clonotype was counted ten times or more. The chain couples TRBV20-1 to TRBJ1-2; possibly TRBD1 for D (6 bases). The V end lost 3 bases, the J end lost 1 base, and 12 bases lay between the germline ends. This CDR3 is 14 amino acids long. Germline assignment: CDR1 DFQATT and CDR2 SNEGSKA (reference sequence). CDR3 nucleotides: TGCAGTGCTAGTAACAGGGCGGGTAACTATGGCTACACCTTC. It encodes CSASNRAGNYGYTF.

Ten or more counts support this clonotype. V usage is TRBV29-1 and J usage is TRBJ2-1; unclear D gene. The germline gives CDR1 SQVTM, CDR2 ANQGSEA. There are 14 residues in the CDR3. V gave up 6 bases and J gave up 0 bases, with 12 bases separating them. This chain's CDR3 is CSVDGRSSYNEQFF. The CDR3, as DNA: TGCAGCGTCGATGGGCGAAGCTCCTACAATGAGCAGTTCTTC.

This clonotype was seen a handful of times. This chain links TRBV10-2 with TRBJ2-1, with a possible D match to TRBD2 (6 bases). Trimming cost V 9 bases and J 8 bases, with 20 bases left between them. Germline-derived CDR1 and CDR2 are WSHSY and SAAADI. The CDR3 length is 14 residues. CDR3 bases: TGCGCCAGTGTAGCGGTTCTCGGTCGCGATGAGCAGTTCTTC. It specifies CASVAVLGRDEQFF.

This clonotype appeared many times. CDR3 in DNA: TGCGCCAGCAGCTTGGAGGGTCGCACAGATACGCAGTATTTT. This gives the protein CASSLEGRTDTQYF. The chain couples TRBV5-1 to TRBJ2-3; D not certain. Between the trimmed V and J ends, which lost 0 bases and 1 base, there was a span of 6 bases. CDR1 SGHRS and CDR2 YFSETQ come from the germline V gene. The CDR3 is made up of 14 amino acids.

This clonotype showed up many times. The CDR3 here is CASSPLDEQFF. Here the CDR3 DNA reads TGTGCCAGCAGTCCCCTTGATGAGCAGTTCTTC. The chain combines TRBV6-2 or TRBV6-3 with TRBJ2-1, with D unresolved. This CDR3 is 11 amino acids long. The V gene lost 5 bases and the J gene lost 8 bases, with 7 bases spanning the gap. Germline V gives CDR1 MNHEY, CDR2 SVGEGT.

This chain joins TRBV7-2 and TRBJ2-1, with TRBD2 identical over 8 bases. This CDR3 is built from 15 residues. In germline, CDR1 is SGHTA, CDR2 FQGNSA. J was trimmed by 6 bases and V by 5 bases; bases with no gene match: 9. CDR3 bases: TGTGCCAGCAGCGATCTTGGACTAGCAATCAATGAGCAGTTCTTC. It encodes CASSDLGLAINEQFF.

This clonotype was seen ten or more times. The rearrangement links TRBV3-1 to TRBJ1-6; 9 bases align to TRBD1. The germline CDR1 and CDR2 sequences are LGHDT and YNNKEL (reference sequence). The CDR3 extends over 15 amino acids. Trimming removed 4 bases from V and 6 bases from J; junction bases left unmatched: 4. The chain's CDR3 is CASSPWTGANSPLHF. The CDR3 coding sequence is TGTGCCAGCAGCCCGTGGACAGGGGCTAATTCACCCCTCCACTTT.

This chain uses TRBV7-9 with TRBJ2-1; D gene unclear. The germline V and J ends were trimmed by 0 bases and 7 bases, with 7 bases remaining between them. Germline assignment: CDR1 SEHNR and CDR2 FQNEAQ (reference sequence). The length of the CDR3 is 13 residues. Here the CDR3 DNA reads TGTGCCAGCAGCTTAGCGCTCTCAAATGAGCAGTTCTTC. It encodes CASSLALSNEQFF.

This clonotype has at least ten counts. This chain uses TRBV28 with TRBJ1-2, with no clear D. Germline CDR1 is MDHEN and CDR2 is SYDVKM. The germline V and J ends were trimmed by 6 bases and 4 bases, with 9 bases remaining between them. The CDR3 contains 12 residues. The CDR3 nucleotides are TGTGCCAGCAGCTCCCTGGGCTATGGCTACACCTTC. Translated, it gives CASSSLGYGYTF.